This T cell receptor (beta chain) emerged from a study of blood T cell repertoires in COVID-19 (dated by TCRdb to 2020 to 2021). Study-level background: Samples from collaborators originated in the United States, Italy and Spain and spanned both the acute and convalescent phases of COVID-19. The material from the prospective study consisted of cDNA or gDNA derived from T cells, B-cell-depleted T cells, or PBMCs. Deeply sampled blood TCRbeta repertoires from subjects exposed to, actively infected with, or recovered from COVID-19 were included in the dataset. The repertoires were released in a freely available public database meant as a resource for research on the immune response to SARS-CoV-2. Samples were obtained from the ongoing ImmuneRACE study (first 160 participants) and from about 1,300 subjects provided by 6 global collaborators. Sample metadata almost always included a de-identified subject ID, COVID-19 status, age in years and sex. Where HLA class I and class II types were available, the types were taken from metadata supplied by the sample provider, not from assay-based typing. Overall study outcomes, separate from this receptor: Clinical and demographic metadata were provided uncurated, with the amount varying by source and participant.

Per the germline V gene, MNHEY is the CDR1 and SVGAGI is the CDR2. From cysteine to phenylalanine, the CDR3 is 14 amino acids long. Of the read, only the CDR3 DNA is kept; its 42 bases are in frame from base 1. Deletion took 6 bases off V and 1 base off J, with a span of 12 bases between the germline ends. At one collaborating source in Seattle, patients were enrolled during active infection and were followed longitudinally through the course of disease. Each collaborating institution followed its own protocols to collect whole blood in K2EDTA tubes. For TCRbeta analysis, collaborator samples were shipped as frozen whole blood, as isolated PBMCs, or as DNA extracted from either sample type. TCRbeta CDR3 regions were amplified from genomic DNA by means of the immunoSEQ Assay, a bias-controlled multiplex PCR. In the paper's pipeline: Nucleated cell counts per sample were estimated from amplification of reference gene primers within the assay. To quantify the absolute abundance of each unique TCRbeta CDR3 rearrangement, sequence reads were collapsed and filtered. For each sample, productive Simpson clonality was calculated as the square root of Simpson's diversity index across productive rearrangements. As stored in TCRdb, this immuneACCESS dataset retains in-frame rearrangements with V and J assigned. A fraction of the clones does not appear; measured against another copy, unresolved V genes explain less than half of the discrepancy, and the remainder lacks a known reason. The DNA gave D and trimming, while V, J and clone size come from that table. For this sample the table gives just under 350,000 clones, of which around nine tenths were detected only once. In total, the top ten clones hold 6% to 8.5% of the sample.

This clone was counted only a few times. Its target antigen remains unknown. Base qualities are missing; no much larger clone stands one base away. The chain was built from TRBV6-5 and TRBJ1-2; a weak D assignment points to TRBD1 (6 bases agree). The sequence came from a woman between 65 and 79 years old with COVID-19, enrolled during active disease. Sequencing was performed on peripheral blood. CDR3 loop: CASREAGVNYGYTF. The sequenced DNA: TGTGCCAGCAGGGAGGCAGGGGTTAACTATGGCTACACCTTC.